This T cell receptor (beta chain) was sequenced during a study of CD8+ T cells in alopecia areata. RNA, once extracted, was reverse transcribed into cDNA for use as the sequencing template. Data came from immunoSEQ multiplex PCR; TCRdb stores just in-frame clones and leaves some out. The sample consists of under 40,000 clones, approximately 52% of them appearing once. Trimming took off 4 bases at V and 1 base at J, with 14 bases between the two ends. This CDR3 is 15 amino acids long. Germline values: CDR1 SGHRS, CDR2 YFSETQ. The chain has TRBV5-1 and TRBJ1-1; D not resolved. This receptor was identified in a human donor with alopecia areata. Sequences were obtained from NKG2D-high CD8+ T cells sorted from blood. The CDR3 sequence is CASSVGWGENTEAFF. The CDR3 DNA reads TGCGCCAGCAGCGTTGGTTGGGGAGAGAACACTGAAGCTTTCTTT.